The clone carrying this TCR beta chain was recorded a few times. Antigen: not known. These data are taken from a study of T-cell reconstitution after alpha-beta-depleted transplantation in children. Study-level findings and limits: Among T cells one year after transplant, newly produced cells accounted for most counts and diversity. There were some patients whose high TCRbeta diversity at day 60 came from surviving recipient T cells and thymic progenitors. In patients about two months after transplant, alpha-beta T cells reportedly arose from several hundred expanded graft clones.

The length of the CDR3 is 18 residues. Germline trimming cut 1 base from V and 0 bases from J; bases unmatched to any gene: 10. Germline V gene sequence: CDR1 LGHNA, CDR2 YSLEER. Unique molecular identifiers were incorporated when the TCRbeta library was constructed. MiXCR, applied by TCRdb to the PCR reads, yields one record per CDR3 protein. The table lists some 350,000 distinct CDR3 sequences, about a sixth of them singletons, with roughly two fifths in the top ten. This TCR came from a male patient aged 2-15 years who had a stem cell transplant for acute lymphoblastic leukemia, so the T cells may come from the graft donor. The chain uses TRBV4-3 and TRBJ2-3; 7 bases match TRBD2. The sample was PBMCs, mostly from graft donor cells, taken 360 days after TCRalphabeta/CD19-depleted stem cell transplant. The CDR3 DNA sequence: TGCGCCAGCAGCCAAGCACTGCCGACTAGCCGAAGCACAGATACGCAGTATTTT. The encoded protein is CASSQALPTSRSTDTQYF.